This T cell receptor (beta chain) was sequenced in a study of long-term antiretroviral therapy in people with HIV (dated by TCRdb to 2021 to 2024). Broadly, across the study: The earliest samples were collected approximately a decade before the 2015 WHO recommendation for immediate ART, a period when ART was typically delayed until CD4 counts fell. A retrospective serial study tested whether ART initiation and durable HIV suppression were associated with changes in peripheral blood TRB repertoire composition and diversity. From fewer than 35 adults with confirmed HIV infection, the cohort provided roughly 200 cryopreserved PBMC samples, gathered serially across a mean of about six years (range 1-12). Of the roughly 32 participants with HIV, about a dozen were female. No cross-contamination during QIAcube processing was seen in test extractions of a monoclonal T-cell line run alongside around 30 polyclonal samples.

Overall study results and their limits: Starting ART was linked to a significant rise in TRB diversity, yet even with long-term ART the diversity remained significantly lower than in transplant donor controls. Expanded TRB clones identified before ART initiation dominated the repertoire at all time points, although this dominance fluctuated and declined in many PLHIV after ART. The samples were dated from about 2004 to 2017, and the ART regimens that were used may be less effective than current ART regimens. Unsorted PBMC were profiled instead of sorted CD4+ and CD8+ T cells because pre-ART samples had limited cell numbers. HIV repertoires had narrower CDR3 length ranges than controls, and the network structure suggested an antigen-experienced repertoire that shifted only slightly toward naive after ART. Inferences about post-ART repertoire changes were limited because no data were available on ART adherence, viral resistance or therapy changes. Limited PBMC availability meant only the TCR beta chain was sequenced, without alpha chain pairing.

To be included, a participant needed at least one PBMC sample from before ART initiation plus at least two post-ART samples. Treatment was received in the United States of America by all participants with HIV. Before DNA extraction, cryopreserved samples containing about 0.95-10 million PBMC were thawed and washed. At the time of the earliest PBMC sample, participants with HIV were aged between about 20 and 60 years. PBMC samples were contributed by each participant from 1-4 timepoints before ART initiation and 2-8 timepoints after ART initiation, with a median of 7 samples. Serial HIV viral load, CD4+ T-cell count, ART history and demographic data were obtained for every participant. Using a Qiagen kit on a QIAcube, genomic DNA was extracted from unsorted PBMC, with samples processed in batches of 12. CDR1 and CDR2, per the germline V gene, are WSHSY and SAAADI. Trimming accounts for 0 bases at V and 6 bases at J, while the number of junction bases matched to no gene is 2. The CDR3 measures 14 amino acids from cysteine to phenylalanine. Just the 42-base CDR3 DNA is kept, in frame starting at base 1.

Sequencing of the TRB variable region was done with the immunoSEQ hsTCRB v3.0 assay at survey level resolution. The targeted TRB sequencing depth was about 40,000-50,000 T-cell genomes per sample. Pooled TRB libraries were sequenced on an Illumina MiSeq with a v3 150-cycle kit. The authors' pipeline ran thus. Repertoire analysis was run in R within a reproducible Nextflow workflow that covered QC, data transformation and analysis. LymphoSeq2, an R package for exploring AIRR-Seq data, was used to implement the custom analyses. After excluding a few samples that yielded fewer than 5000 total TRB sequences, roughly 190 HIV repertoires remained for analysis. Of the roughly 190 retained HIV repertoires, about 61 were collected before and approximately 130 after ART initiation. Repertoires were downsampled to 5000 TRB nucleotide sequences, with summary statistics averaged over 100 downsampling iterations. Only TRB sequences with CDR3 regions of at least seven amino acids were retained for analysis. Two measures captured diversity: a Shannon entropy-derived clonality score and the Gini coefficient. In the repertoire networks, any two of the top 5000 CDR3 amino acid sequences were connected whenever the two sequences differed by an edit distance of one. GLIPH2 predicted antigen specificity groups and MHC restriction for TRB CDR3 amino acid sequences. Known CMV, EBV, HIV or tissue antigen associations were flagged by matching CDR3 amino acid sequences against VDJdb and McPAS-TCR. Pre-ART, post-ART and control groups were compared with Wilcoxon signed-rank tests and Holm-Bonferroni correction. TCRdb mirrors the immuneACCESS table, restricted to in-frame sequences. Some clones are absent from its copies; in checked studies, under half trace to an unresolved V gene, and the reason for the others is unknown. V, J and clone size are taken as reported in that table, and D and trimming were inferred from the DNA itself. This sample is represented by tens of thousands of clones; around nine tenths of them were singletons. Of the sample, around 4.7% falls within the top ten clones.

This clone was found a few times. This clone's antigen is unknown. Nothing much larger sits one base from this clone, and base qualities are not available. Recombination connected TRBV10-2 to TRBJ1-5, with 7 junctional bases fitting TRBD1. The TCR sequence derives from a woman aged 50 to 60 with HIV. The starting material was unsorted PBMCs, obtained 0.1 years before starting antiretroviral therapy. In nucleotides, the sequence is TGCGCCAGCAGTGAGTCGACAGGGTCTCAGCCCCAGCATTTT. Its protein is CASSESTGSQPQHF.